A selection of T cell receptor beta chains follows, all from one sample in a study of T cells in narcolepsy. Method: immunoSEQ multiplex PCR; TCRdb's copy keeps in-frame clones and lacks some. The sample yields approximately 35,000 clones, about four fifths seen once. Sequencing was carried out using memory (CD45RA-) CD4+ T cells from blood. These TCRs come from a human donor in good health. Each CDR3 is given with its conserved first and last residue. The order of the fields is clone size, J gene, D gene, V gene, CDR3 protein, CDR3 DNA. D genes are given only for firm matches. The size of a clone is reported for some rows only, either as once, few or many, or as a class for expanded clones.

.,TRBJ2-1,TRBD2,TRBV9,CASSLGTSGMINNEQFF,TGTGCCAGCAGCCTCGGGACTAGCGGAATGATAAACAATGAGCAGTTCTTC
.,TRBJ2-3,.,TRBV15,CATSRLEGGDTQYF,TGTGCCACCAGCAGATTAGAGGGAGGAGATACGCAGTATTTT
few,TRBJ2-2,.,TRBV2,CASSEATIRAGELFF,TGTGCCAGCAGTGAAGCGACTATCCGAGCCGGGGAGCTGTTTTTT
few,TRBJ1-2,TRBD1,TRBV9,CASTGTGGNYGYTF,TGTGCCAGCACCGGAACAGGGGGCAACTATGGCTACACCTTC
few,TRBJ2-5,TRBD2,TRBV6-1,CASSEAKTSGSETQYF,TGTGCCAGCAGTGAAGCGAAGACTAGCGGGAGCGAGACCCAGTACTTC
few,TRBJ1-5,.,TRBV7-9,CASSRDDQPQHF,TGTGCCAGCAGCAGGGACGATCAGCCCCAGCATTTT
.,TRBJ2-7,.,TRBV19,CASRRQVGGTGAYEQYF,TGTGCCAGTCGTCGGCAAGTTGGGGGGACTGGAGCCTACGAGCAGTACTTC
once,TRBJ2-1,TRBD1,TRBV7-3,CASSVTDRGTYNEQFF,TGTGCCAGCAGCGTAACGGACAGGGGAACCTACAATGAGCAGTTCTTC
.,TRBJ2-5,TRBD2,TRBV7-3,CASSYTSGVKTQYF,TGTGCCAGCAGCTATACTAGCGGGGTAAAGACCCAGTACTTC
.,TRBJ2-5,TRBD2,TRBV2,CASKAGEQETQYF,TGTGCCAGCAAAGCGGGGGAACAAGAGACCCAGTACTTC
.,TRBJ2-5,TRBD1,TRBV19,CASSIVDRGLQETQYF,TGTGCCAGTAGTATTGTGGACAGGGGCTTACAAGAGACCCAGTACTTC
.,TRBJ1-2,.,TRBV7-9,CASSLEGGYTF,TGTGCCAGCAGCTTAGAGGGTGGCTACACCTTC
.,TRBJ2-1,TRBD1,TRBV7-9,CASSPQGGRAFF,TGTGCTAGCAGCCCTCAAGGGGGCAGGGCGTTCTTC
.,TRBJ1-1,.,TRBV30,CAWSRMNTEAFF,TGTGCCTGGAGTAGAATGAACACTGAAGCTTTCTTT
.,TRBJ1-4,.,TRBV6-5,CASRREDIANEKLFF,TGTGCCAGCAGAAGAGAGGACATCGCTAATGAAAAACTGTTTTTT
few,TRBJ1-6,.,TRBV27,CASSLKGGQGKYSPLHF,TGTGCCAGCAGTTTAAAGGGCGGGCAGGGAAAATACTCACCCCTCCACTTT
.,TRBJ2-7,TRBD1,TRBV27,CASSYKGQGYEQYF,TGTGCCAGCAGTTACAAGGGACAGGGGTACGAGCAGTACTTC
once,TRBJ2-3,.,TRBV5-1,CASQSGLSTDTQYF,TGCGCCAGCCAGAGCGGGCTTAGCACAGATACGCAGTATTTT